This T cell receptor beta chain was identified in a study of blood T cells in healthy people across ages. A second roughly 7 to 12 cycle PCR used barcoded and J-beta primers. TCRdb reprocessed the 5' RACE reads via MiXCR and lists one record per CDR3 protein. The sample lists 450,000 to 600,000 distinct CDR3 sequences, about 26% occurring once. This CDR3 is built from 16 residues. Germline V gene sequence: CDR1 SGHVS, CDR2 FNYEAQ. In the case of this clonotype: One end of the junction does not line up with germline, which may come from a read error.

These data also featured in a second study, about T cells of mothers and their children. This second study notes: Mothers gave over 8 million TCR beta CDR3 reads each, and children roughly 3 million each.

This chain joins TRBV7-6 and TRBJ2-1; D is tentatively TRBD1 or TRBD2 (5 bases each). The clonotype was recovered from a boy younger than 10 in good health. What was sequenced was blood. The CDR3, as DNA: TGTGCCAGTAGCTTACAGGTTATAGGTGCGGGCAATGAGCAGTTCTTC. Translated: CASSLQVIGAGNEQFF.